This record concerns one TCR beta chain sequence. These data originate in a study of identical twins. Via MiXCR, TCRdb re-called the 5' RACE reads, giving one row per CDR3 protein. The sample lists a few hundred thousand distinct CDR3 sequences, roughly 12% occurring once. Per the germline V gene, CDR1 is SGHRS and CDR2 is YFSETQ. Trimming stripped 2 bases from V and 2 bases from J, with 8 bases between. The CDR3 contains 13 residues. This sample also belongs to another study, concerning yellow fever vaccine responses in identical twins.

J is TRBJ2-7 and V is TRBV5-1; unclear D gene. Sequencing used memory (CD45RO+) T cells sorted from blood. The receptor's source is a woman younger than 35 in good health. CDR3 sequence (DNA): TGCGCCAGCAGCTTACCCAGCCCCTACGAGCAGTACTTC. It is translated as CASSLPSPYEQYF.